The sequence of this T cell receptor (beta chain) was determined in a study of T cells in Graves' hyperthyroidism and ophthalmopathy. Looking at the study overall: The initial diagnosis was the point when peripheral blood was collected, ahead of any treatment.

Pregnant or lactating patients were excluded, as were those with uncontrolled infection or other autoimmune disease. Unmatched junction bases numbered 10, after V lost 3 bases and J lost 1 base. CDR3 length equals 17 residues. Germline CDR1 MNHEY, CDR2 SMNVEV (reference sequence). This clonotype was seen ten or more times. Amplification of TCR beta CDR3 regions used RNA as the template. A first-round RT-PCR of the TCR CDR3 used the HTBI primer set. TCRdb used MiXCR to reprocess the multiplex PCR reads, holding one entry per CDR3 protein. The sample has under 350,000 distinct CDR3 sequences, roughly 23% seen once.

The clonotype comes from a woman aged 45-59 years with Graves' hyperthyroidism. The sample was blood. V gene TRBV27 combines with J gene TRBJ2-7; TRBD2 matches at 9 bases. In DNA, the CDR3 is TGTGCCAGCAGTTTTAGGACTAGCGCCGGACGTTCCTACGAGCAGTACTTC. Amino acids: CASSFRTSAGRSYEQYF.